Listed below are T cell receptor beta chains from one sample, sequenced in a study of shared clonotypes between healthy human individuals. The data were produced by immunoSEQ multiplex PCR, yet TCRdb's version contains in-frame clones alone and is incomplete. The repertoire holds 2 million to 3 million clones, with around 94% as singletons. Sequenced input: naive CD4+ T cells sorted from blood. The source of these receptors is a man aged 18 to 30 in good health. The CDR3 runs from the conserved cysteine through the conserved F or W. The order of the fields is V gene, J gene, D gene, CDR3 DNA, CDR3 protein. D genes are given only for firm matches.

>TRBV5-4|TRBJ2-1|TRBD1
TGTGCCAGCAGCTTACAGGGGCCCTCCTCCCATGAGCAGTTCTTC
CASSLQGPSSHEQFF
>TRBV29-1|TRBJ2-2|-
TGCATCGGTAGAAACACCGGGGAGCTGTTTTTT
CIGRNTGELFF
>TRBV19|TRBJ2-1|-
TGTGCCAGTAGTATCTTACAGGCGGTCGACTACAATGAGCAGTTCTTC
CASSILQAVDYNEQFF
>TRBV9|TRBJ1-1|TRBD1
TGTGCCAGCAGCGTTTCCCCCACAGGGGGGTACACTGAAGCTTTCTTT
CASSVSPTGGYTEAFF
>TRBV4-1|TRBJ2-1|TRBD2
TGCGCCAGCAGCCTAGAAGGAAGCAGCGGGGGGTTCTCTGGGCGGTTCTTC
CASSLEGSSGGFSGRFF
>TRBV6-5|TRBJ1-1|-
TGTGCCAGCAGTTTCGCCCCAGAGGGCACTGAAGCTTTCTTT
CASSFAPEGTEAFF
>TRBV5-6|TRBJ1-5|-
TGTGCCAGCAGCCTAGGTGGGGGCAATCAGCCCCAGCATTTT
CASSLGGGNQPQHF
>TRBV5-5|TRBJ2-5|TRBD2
TGTGCCAGCAGCTTGGAACTAGCGCGTGAGACCCAGTACTTC
CASSLELARETQYF
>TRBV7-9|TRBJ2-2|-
TGTGCCAGCAGCTTTCTAACTAGCTCGAACACCGGGGAGCTGTTTTTT
CASSFLTSSNTGELFF
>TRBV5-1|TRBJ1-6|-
TGCGCCAGCAGCTCTGGGGCTAATTCACCCCTCCACTTT
CASSSGANSPLHF
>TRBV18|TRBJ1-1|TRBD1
TGTGCCAGCTCACTACTAACAGGGGCGACCATGAACACTGAAGCTTTCTTT
CASSLLTGATMNTEAFF
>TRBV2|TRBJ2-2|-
TGTGCCAGCAGCAGGGCGAACACCGGGGAGCTGTTTTTT
CASSRANTGELFF